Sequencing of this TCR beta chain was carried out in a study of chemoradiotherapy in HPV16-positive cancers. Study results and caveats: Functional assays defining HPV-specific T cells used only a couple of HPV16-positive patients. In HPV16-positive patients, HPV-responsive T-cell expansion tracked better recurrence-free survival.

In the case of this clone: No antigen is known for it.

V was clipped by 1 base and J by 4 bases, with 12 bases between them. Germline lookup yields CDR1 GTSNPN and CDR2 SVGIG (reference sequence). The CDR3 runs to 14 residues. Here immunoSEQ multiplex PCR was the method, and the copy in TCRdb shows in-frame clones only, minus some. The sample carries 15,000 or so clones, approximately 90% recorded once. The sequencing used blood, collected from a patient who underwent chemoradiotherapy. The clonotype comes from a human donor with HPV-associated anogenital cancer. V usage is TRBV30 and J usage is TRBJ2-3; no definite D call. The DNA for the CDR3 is TGTGCCTGGAGTGGGGTAGTACTTTCAGATACGCAGTATTTT. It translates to CAWSGVVLSDTQYF.